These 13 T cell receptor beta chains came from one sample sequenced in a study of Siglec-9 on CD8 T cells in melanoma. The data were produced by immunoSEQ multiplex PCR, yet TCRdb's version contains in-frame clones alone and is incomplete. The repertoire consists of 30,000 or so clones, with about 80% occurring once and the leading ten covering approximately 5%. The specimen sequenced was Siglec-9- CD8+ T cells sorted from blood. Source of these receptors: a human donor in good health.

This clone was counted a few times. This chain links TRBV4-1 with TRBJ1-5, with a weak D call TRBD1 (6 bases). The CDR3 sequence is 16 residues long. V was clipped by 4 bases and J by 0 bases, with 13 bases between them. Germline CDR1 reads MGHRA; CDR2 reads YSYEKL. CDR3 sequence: CASSPRGGVSNQPQHF. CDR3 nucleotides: TGCGCCAGCAGCCCTCGAGGGGGGGTTAGCAATCAGCCCCAGCATTTT.

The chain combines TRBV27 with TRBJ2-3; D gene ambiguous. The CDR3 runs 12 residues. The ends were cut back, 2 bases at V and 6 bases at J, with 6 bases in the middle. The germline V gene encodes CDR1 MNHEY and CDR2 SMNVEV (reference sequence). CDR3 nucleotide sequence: TGTGCCAGCAGTTTACCGAGGGATACGCAGTATTTT. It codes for CASSLPRDTQYF.

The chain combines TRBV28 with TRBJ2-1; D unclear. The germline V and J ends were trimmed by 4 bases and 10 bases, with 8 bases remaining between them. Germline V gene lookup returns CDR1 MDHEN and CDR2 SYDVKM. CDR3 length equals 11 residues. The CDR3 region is CASSSSWEQFF. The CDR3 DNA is TGTGCCAGCAGTTCAAGCTGGGAGCAGTTCTTC.

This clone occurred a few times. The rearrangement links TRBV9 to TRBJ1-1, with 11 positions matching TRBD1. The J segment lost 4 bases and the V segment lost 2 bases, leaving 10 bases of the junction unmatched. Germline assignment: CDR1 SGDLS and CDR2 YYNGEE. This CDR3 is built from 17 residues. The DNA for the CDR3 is TGTGCCAGCAGCGTCGGAGGACAGGGGGCGCAGAGCACTGAAGCTTTCTTT. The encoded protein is CASSVGGQGAQSTEAFF.

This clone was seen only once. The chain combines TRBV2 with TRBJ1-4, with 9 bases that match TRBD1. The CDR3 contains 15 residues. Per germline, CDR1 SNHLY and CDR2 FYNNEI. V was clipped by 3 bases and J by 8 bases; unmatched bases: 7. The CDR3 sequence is CASSEKTGGGEKLFF. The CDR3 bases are TGTGCCAGCAGTGAGAAGACAGGGGGTGGAGAAAAACTGTTTTTT.

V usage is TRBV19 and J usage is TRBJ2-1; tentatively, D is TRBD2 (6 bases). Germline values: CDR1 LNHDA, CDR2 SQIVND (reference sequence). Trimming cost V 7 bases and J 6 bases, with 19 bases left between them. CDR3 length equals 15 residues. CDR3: CASKVGTLGLNEQFF. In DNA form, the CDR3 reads TGTGCCAGTAAGGTTGGGACTCTAGGTCTCAATGAGCAGTTCTTC.

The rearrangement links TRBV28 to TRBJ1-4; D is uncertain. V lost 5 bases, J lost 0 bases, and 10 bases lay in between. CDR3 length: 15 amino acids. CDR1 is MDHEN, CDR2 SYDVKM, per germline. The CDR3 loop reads CASSLAQTTNEKLFF. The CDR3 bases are TGTGCCAGCAGTCTCGCCCAGACAACTAATGAAAAACTGTTTTTT.

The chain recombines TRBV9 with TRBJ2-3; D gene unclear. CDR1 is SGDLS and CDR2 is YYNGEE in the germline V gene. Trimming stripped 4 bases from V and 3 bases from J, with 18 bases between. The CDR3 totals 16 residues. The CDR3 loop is CASSPFVGLGTDTQYF. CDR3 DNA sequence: TGTGCCAGCAGCCCATTTGTGGGTCTTGGAACAGATACGCAGTATTTT.

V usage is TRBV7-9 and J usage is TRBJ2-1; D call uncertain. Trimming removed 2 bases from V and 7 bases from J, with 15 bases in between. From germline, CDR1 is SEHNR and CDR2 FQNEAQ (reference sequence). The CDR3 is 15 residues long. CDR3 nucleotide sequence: TGTGCCAGCAGCTTACCCATTACCAGGCAAAATGAGCAGTTCTTC. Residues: CASSLPITRQNEQFF.

CDR3 region: CSVETSGREYEQFF. The CDR3 DNA sequence: TGCAGCGTTGAAACTAGCGGGAGGGAGTATGAGCAGTTCTTC. This chain connects TRBV29-1 to TRBJ2-1; 13 bases align to TRBD2. The V segment lost 2 bases and the J segment 8 bases; nucleotides outside the gene matches: 3. The CDR3 runs 14 residues. Germline lookup yields CDR1 SQVTM and CDR2 ANQGSEA.

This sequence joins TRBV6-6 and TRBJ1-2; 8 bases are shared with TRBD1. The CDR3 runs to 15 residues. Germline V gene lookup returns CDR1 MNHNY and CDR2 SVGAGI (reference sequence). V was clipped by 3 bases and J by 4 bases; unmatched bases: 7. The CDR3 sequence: CASSYPGGASYGYTF. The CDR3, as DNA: TGTGCCAGCAGTTATCCAGGGGGCGCGAGCTATGGCTACACCTTC.

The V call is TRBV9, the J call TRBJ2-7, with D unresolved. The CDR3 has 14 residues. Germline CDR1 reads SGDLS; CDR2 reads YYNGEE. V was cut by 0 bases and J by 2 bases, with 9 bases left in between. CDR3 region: CASSVAVGTYEQYF. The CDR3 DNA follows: TGTGCCAGCAGCGTAGCTGTAGGGACCTACGAGCAGTACTTC.

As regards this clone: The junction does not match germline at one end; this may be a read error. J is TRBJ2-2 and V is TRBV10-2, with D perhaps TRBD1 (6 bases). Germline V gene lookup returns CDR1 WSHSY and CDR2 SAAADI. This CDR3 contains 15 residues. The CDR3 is CASSNRVVNAGELFF. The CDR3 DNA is TGCGCCAGCAGTAACAGGGTCGTGAACGCCGGGGAGCTGTTTTTT.